Below are 15 T cell receptor beta chains sequenced from a single sample in a study of PD-1 blockade in classical Hodgkin lymphoma (dated by TCRdb to about 2020). Receptor libraries were prepared by the immunoSEQ multiplex PCR assay. TCRdb re-hosts the immuneACCESS table, in-frame sequences only. Its copies lack some clones; in the studies checked, an unresolved V gene accounts for under half of them, and the cause for the rest is not known. In all, the sample holds roughly 100,000 clones, and 80% to 90% of those were seen once. The ten largest make up under 7.5% of the sample. The sample's time point label, decoded: cycle 2 day 1 (C2D1) of nivolumab. Every trial patient had relapsed after autologous stem cell transplantation, and cohorts A, B and C differed in prior brentuximab vedotin exposure. Sequencing used peripheral blood mononuclear cells (PBMCs), obtained before the second cycle of nivolumab. The receptors shown here come from a human donor with classical Hodgkin lymphoma.

V gene TRBV5-4 combines with J gene TRBJ2-2, with D unresolved. Germline values: CDR1 SGHNT, CDR2 YYREEE (reference sequence). The CDR3 is 15 amino acids. V lost 1 base and J 6 bases, leaving 13 bases between the germline ends. The CDR3 bases are TGTGCCAGCAGCTTGAAGCGTCCTGGGGCCGGGGAGCTGTTTTTT. It is translated as CASSLKRPGAGELFF.

The chain couples TRBV7-8 to TRBJ1-2; 7 nucleotides match TRBD1. CDR3 length: 15 residues. The trim removed 1 base at V and 2 bases at J, leaving 4 bases unmatched. Per germline, CDR1 SGHVS and CDR2 FQNEAQ. CDR3 coding DNA: TGTGCCAGCAGCTTAGGGGACAGTGGAAACTATGGCTACACCTTC. It codes for CASSLGDSGNYGYTF.

This chain joins TRBV30 and TRBJ1-3, with D unclear. Germline V gene lookup returns CDR1 GTSNPN and CDR2 SVGIG (reference sequence). V dropped 0 bases and J dropped 2 bases, with 8 bases sitting between them. The CDR3 sequence is 14 residues long. The CDR3 region is CAWSVEGTGNTIYF. The CDR3 DNA sequence: TGTGCCTGGAGTGTAGAGGGAACTGGAAACACCATATATTTT.

The chain has TRBV4-1 and TRBJ1-1; D not resolved. Germline CDR1 reads MGHRA; CDR2 reads YSYEKL. Trimming shortened V by 0 bases and J by 1 base, and 9 bases separated the two germline ends. The CDR3 is made up of 15 amino acids. As DNA, the CDR3 is TGCGCCAGCAGCCAAGATTTGACAAGGAACACTGAAGCTTTCTTT. Translation: CASSQDLTRNTEAFF.

This clone occurred once. This chain links TRBV30 with TRBJ2-7, with 10 nucleotides matching TRBD1. J lost 4 bases, V lost 8 bases, and 8 bases had no gene match. The CDR3 is 13 residues long. Per the germline V gene, CDR1 is GTSNPN and CDR2 is SVGIG (reference sequence). In nucleotides, the CDR3 is TGTGCCGCCCGGACAGGGGGGAGGTACGAGCAGTACTTC. This gives the protein CAARTGGRYEQYF.

The V gene is TRBV6-5, the J gene TRBJ2-7; TRBD1 or TRBD2 may be the D gene (6 bases each). The germline V gene encodes CDR1 MNHEY and CDR2 SVGAGI. V lost 5 bases and J 2 bases, leaving 13 bases between the germline ends. This CDR3 has 14 residues. CDR3: CASSKVGGTYEQYF. CDR3 DNA sequence: TGTGCCAGCAGTAAAGTAGGGGGGACCTACGAGCAGTACTTC.

The genes are TRBV4-3 and TRBJ1-1; 9 nucleotides agree with TRBD1. Germline-derived CDR1 and CDR2 are LGHNA and YSLEER. This CDR3 comprises 15 residues. Germline trimming cut 3 bases from V and 6 bases from J; bases unmatched to any gene: 8. CDR3: CASSHPRDRAPEAFF. CDR3 nucleotides: TGCGCCAGCAGCCACCCCCGGGACAGGGCCCCTGAAGCTTTCTTT.

CDR3 residues: CAWPAGYTF. The CDR3 nucleotides read TGTGCCTGGCCAGCTGGCTACACCTTC. The rearrangement joins TRBV30 to TRBJ1-2; D gene unclear. Per the germline V gene, CDR1 is GTSNPN and CDR2 is SVGIG (reference sequence). Trimming removed 5 bases at V and 7 bases at J, with 5 bases between. The CDR3 extends over 9 amino acids.

This chain connects TRBV7-9 to TRBJ2-5; the match to TRBD1 covers 9 bases. The V gene end was trimmed by 5 bases and the J gene end by 4 bases; junction bases not matched to a gene: 8. The CDR3 has 15 amino acids. Germline CDR1 is SEHNR and CDR2 is FQNEAQ (reference sequence). For the CDR3, the DNA is TGTGCCAGCAGCGCAGGACAGGGGTGGTCAGAGACCCAGTACTTC. The encoded protein is CASSAGQGWSETQYF.

The chain has TRBV5-4 and TRBJ2-5, with 8 bases fitting TRBD2. The CDR3 runs 15 residues. V lost 5 bases and J lost 4; bases outside the gene matches: 10. The germline CDR1 and CDR2 sequences are SGHNT and YYREEE (reference sequence). The CDR3 coding sequence is TGTGCCAGCAGTTCGGGGGGGCAGGGCGGAGAGACCCAGTACTTC. Translation gives CASSSGGQGGETQYF. Filled out from reference TRBV5-4 and TRBJ2-5, the complete variable domain reads ETGVTQSPTHLIKTRGQQVTLRCSSQSGHNTVSWYQQALGQGPQFIFQYYREEENGRGNFPPRFSGLQFPNYSSELNVNALELDDSALYLCASSSGGQGGETQYFGPGTRLLVL.

The chain couples TRBV6-1 to TRBJ2-6; D is uncertain. This CDR3 comprises 13 residues. Germline V gene lookup returns CDR1 MNHNS and CDR2 SASEGT. Trimming stripped 6 bases from V and 1 base from J, with 4 bases between. CDR3: CASRESGANVLTF. CDR3 coding DNA: TGTGCCAGCAGGGAGTCTGGGGCCAACGTCCTGACTTTC.

The CDR3, as DNA: TGTGCCAGCAGCTTCGCGGTTAGCTCCTACAATGAGCAGTTCTTC. It codes for CASSFAVSSYNEQFF. The chain couples TRBV5-6 to TRBJ2-1, with D hard to call. Germline V gene sequence: CDR1 SGHDT, CDR2 YYEEEE. V was shortened by 2 bases and J by 0 bases, with 9 bases between the two germline ends. CDR3 length: 15 amino acids.

This sequence joins TRBV7-6 and TRBJ2-3; TRBD1 matches at 10 bases. The length of the CDR3 is 14 residues. Germline values: CDR1 SGHVS, CDR2 FNYEAQ. Germline trimming cut 8 bases from V and 5 bases from J; bases unmatched to any gene: 7. CDR3 nucleotide sequence: TGTGCCAGCGGCCGGGACAGGGGATTAGATACGCAGTATTTT. Its translation is CASGRDRGLDTQYF. Looking up the rest from reference TRBV7-6 and TRBJ2-3 gives the full variable domain: GAGVSQSPRYKVTKRGQDVALRCDPISGHVSLYWYRQALGQGPEFLTYFNYEAQQDKSGLPNDRFSAERPEGSISTLTIQRTEQRDSAMYRCASGRDRGLDTQYFGPGTRLTVL.

V is TRBV5-1 and J is TRBJ1-1, with D perhaps matching TRBD1 (6 bases). The CDR3 is made up of 14 amino acids. Deletions cut 5 bases from V and 2 bases from J, with 13 bases between. Germline loops: CDR1 SGHRS, CDR2 YFSETQ. For the CDR3, the DNA is TGCGCCAGCAGAGCAGAAGGGGGAAACACTGAAGCTTTCTTT. The encoded protein is CASRAEGGNTEAFF.

V and J are TRBV12-5 and TRBJ2-7, with D perhaps matching TRBD2 (6 bases). Trimming pared 5 bases from V and 3 bases from J, leaving 23 bases between. The CDR3 is 17 residues long. The germline CDR1 and CDR2 sequences are LGHNT and FRNRAP. For the CDR3, the DNA is TGTGCTAGTGGTGGTCCGAGGAGGGAACGGTGGGACTACGAGCAGTACTTC. Translation: CASGGPRRERWDYEQYF.